What follows is one T cell receptor (beta chain) and its context. The antigen is undetermined. The data belong to a study of graft-versus-host responses after intestinal transplantation. About the study: All recipients were given anti-thymocyte globulin induction, and tacrolimus and steroids were then administered for three to four years.

Measured with immunoSEQ multiplex PCR; TCRdb has only the in-frame clones, and not every one. The sample includes approximately 82,000 clones, just under 95% of them seen just once. Study-level points and caveats: Patients with graft-donor T cell macrochimerism had high graft-versus-host to host-versus-graft clonal ratios in allografts. Early post-transplant HvG declines were associated with peak circulating GvH clone levels. Recipient marrow harbored GvH clones, some of which surfaced first in ileum or blood.

The CDR3 totals 16 residues. Per the germline V gene, CDR1 is SGHRS and CDR2 is YFSETQ. V shed 4 bases, J shed 2 bases, and the junction held 12 bases outside the gene matches. The chain is built from TRBV5-1 and TRBJ2-7; 7 bases align to TRBD1. The receptor comes from a human donor who was the organ donor for an intestinal transplant. The material sequenced was unstimulated CD8+ T cells sorted from spleen or lymph node cells, taken before transplant. CDR3 in amino acids: CASSPYGTAFTYEQYF. DNA for the CDR3: TGCGCCAGCAGCCCTTACGGGACAGCCTTCACCTACGAGCAGTACTTC. Full variable domain (remainder filled in from reference TRBV5-1 and TRBJ2-7): KAGVTQTPRYLIKTRGQQVTLSCSPISGHRSVSWYQQTPGQGLQFLFEYFSETQRNKGNFPGRFSGRQFSNSRSEMNVSTLELGDSALYLCASSPYGTAFTYEQYFGPGTRLTVT.